The TCR beta chain under discussion was sequenced for a study of Ad26.COV2.S vaccination and SARS-CoV-2 variants. Background on the study: Ad26.COV2.S was injected intramuscularly once or twice, 56 days apart.

This clone has more than one count but fewer than ten. Its antigen remains unidentified. The study, taken as a whole, reports: Vaccine and placebo recipients had comparable breadth of non-spike TCRs. Following vaccination, spike-specific CD8+ and CD4+ T cell responses reportedly exhibited substantial breadth.

The treatment is: some 20 received Ad26.COV2.S at low or high dose, single or two shots; 5 received placebo; per-sample allocation not given. The samples date from day 63 after the first vaccine or placebo injection. Immunization relied on an Ad26 vector, which expressed Wuhan-strain SARS-CoV-2 spike. Clones were read by immunoSEQ multiplex PCR, and TCRdb kept only the in-frame ones, dropping some. The sample lists 450,000 to 550,000 clones; 85% to 90% were seen once. The V gene end was trimmed by 6 bases and the J gene end by 8 bases; junction bases not matched to a gene: 30. CDR1 MNHNY and CDR2 SVGAGI come from the germline V gene (reference sequence). The CDR3 consists of 20 residues.

The specimen was peripheral blood, collected in a trial of Ad26.COV2.S vaccine versus placebo. The source of this sequence is a person aged 18-65 years who received the Ad26.COV2.S COVID-19 vaccine or a placebo. The chain couples TRBV6-6 to TRBJ1-2; 7 bases match TRBD1. In nucleotides, the CDR3 is TGTGCCAGCAGCCCCTCCCTCAAACCGGGACAGCCACTCTATGGAGAAGGCTACACCTTC. It translates to CASSPSLKPGQPLYGEGYTF.